The 9 T cell receptor beta chains listed next were all sequenced from one sample in a study of shared clonotypes between healthy human individuals. In the naive CD8 group, cells lacked CD45RO and were positively selected for CCR7, so terminally differentiated effector memory CD45RA+ cells were left out. Sequenced by immunoSEQ multiplex PCR; TCRdb stores in-frame clones only, minus some. This sample has 2 million to 2.5 million clones; about 95% occur once, and the top ten carry about 1.1%. The sequencing sample was made of naive CD8+ T cells sorted from blood. Every receptor here comes from a man between 18 and 35 years old in good health.

This clone appeared once. The rearrangement links TRBV11-2 to TRBJ2-7, with TRBD1 matching 9 bases. This CDR3 spans 16 amino acids. CDR1 SGHAT and CDR2 FQNNGV come from the germline V gene. After removal of 3 bases from V and 0 bases from J, the junction contained 6 bases not matched to a gene. CDR3 protein: CASSFKDRGASYEQYF. The CDR3 bases are TGTGCCAGCAGCTTTAAGGACAGGGGTGCCTCCTACGAGCAGTACTTC.

On this clone: Other DNA sequences in this sample translate to the same CDR3. The chain couples TRBV9 to TRBJ1-2, with 8 positions matching TRBD1. With 5 bases clipped from V and 2 bases from J, the junction kept 2 bases outside the gene matches. The CDR3 has 13 residues. Germline-derived CDR1 and CDR2 are SGDLS and YYNGEE. CDR3 DNA: TGTGCCAGCAGTGGACAGGGAAACTATGGCTACACCTTC. This sequence encodes CASSGQGNYGYTF.

The CDR3 region has the DNA TGTGCCAGCAGTTACGTTGAGGGAATCGAGACCCAGTACTTC. This encodes CASSYVEGIETQYF. The chain recombines TRBV6-5 with TRBJ2-5, with a tentative D call TRBD2 (5 bases). CDR3 size: 14 residues. Trimming took off 2 bases at V and 5 bases at J, with 12 bases between the two ends. In germline, CDR1 is MNHEY, CDR2 SVGAGI.

CDR3 DNA sequence: TGTGCCAGCAGCCGGGGGGGACAGGCAAACTATGGCTACACCTTC. This codes for CASSRGGQANYGYTF. This chain links TRBV13 with TRBJ1-2, with 8 bases aligning to TRBD1. Germline V CDR1 and CDR2: PRHDT, FYEKMQ (reference sequence). V lost 5 bases, J lost 2 bases, and 7 bases stayed unmatched. There are 15 residues in the CDR3.

The CDR3 sequence: CASSLLDRGTPDYGYTF. The CDR3 nucleotides read TGTGCCAGCAGCCTTCTGGACAGGGGGACTCCAGACTATGGCTACACCTTC. V gene TRBV5-4 combines with J gene TRBJ1-2; 10 bases fit TRBD1. V shed 4 bases, J shed 3 bases, and the junction held 12 bases outside the gene matches. Germline CDR1 SGHNT, CDR2 YYREEE (reference sequence). This CDR3 has 17 residues.

This clone was detected once. The genes are TRBV7-8 and TRBJ2-5; 7 positions agree with TRBD1. This CDR3 has 14 amino acids. Germline V lookup: CDR1 SGHVS, CDR2 FQNEAQ. Unmatched junction bases numbered 7, after V lost 4 bases and J lost 5 bases. The CDR3 protein is CASSYDRASETQYF. The CDR3 DNA follows: TGTGCCAGCAGCTACGACAGGGCCAGTGAGACCCAGTACTTC.

A note on this clone: This CDR3 is also generated by other DNA sequences in the sample. The chain combines TRBV27 with TRBJ2-1; D remains ambiguous. Trimming took off 8 bases at V and 1 base at J, with 12 bases between the two ends. CDR1 is MNHEY and CDR2 is SMNVEV in the germline V gene (reference sequence). The CDR3 sequence is 14 residues long. The CDR3, as DNA: TGTGCCAGCTCTCCGGGTGGTTCCTACAATGAGCAGTTCTTC. Translation: CASSPGGSYNEQFF.

The V gene is TRBV2, the J gene TRBJ2-5; TRBD1 agrees at 7 bases. The V gene's germline CDR1 is SNHLY and CDR2 FYNNEI. The trim removed 6 bases at V and 4 bases at J, leaving 5 bases unmatched. The CDR3 is made up of 13 amino acids. CDR3 residues: CASRAGGGETQYF. The CDR3 DNA is TGTGCCAGCAGGGCAGGGGGTGGAGAGACCCAGTACTTC.

V is TRBV5-5 and J is TRBJ1-1; D remains ambiguous. Germline V lookup: CDR1 SGHKS, CDR2 YYEKEE (reference sequence). The CDR3 extends over 14 amino acids. Trimming stripped 3 bases from V and 1 base from J, with 10 bases between. The CDR3 DNA reads TGTGCCAGCAGCTCCAGGACGGCGAACACTGAAGCTTTCTTT. This codes for CASSSRTANTEAFF.